Sequencing of this T cell receptor beta chain was carried out in a study of regulatory T cells in long-lasting Graves disease. The overall study: Prior antithyroid drug treatment in newly diagnosed Graves' patients lasted under 3 months.

Trimming took 2 bases from V and 2 from J; bases not matched to a gene: 7. CDR3 length: 17 amino acids. Germline CDR1 reads MDHEN; CDR2 reads SYDVKM. This clonotype showed up many times. Arm-PCR with iRepertoire HTBI primers amplified the CDR3 regions for these TCR beta libraries. A single record per CDR3 protein comes from TCRdb applying MiXCR to the multiplex PCR reads. The repertoire holds hundreds of thousands of distinct CDR3 sequences, roughly 15% seen once, with approximately 12% in the top ten. Indicated time point: newly diagnosed GD, antithyroid drugs for less than 3 months. RNA from PBMCs was the source of the TCR library. These data were also filed under a second study, of T cells in Graves' hyperthyroidism and ophthalmopathy. That source notes: Before onset, by a median of around six months, the model predicted ophthalmopathy.

This receptor was identified in a woman aged 25 to 39 with Graves disease. The sequencing used peripheral blood mononuclear cells (PBMCs), collected at new diagnosis, from a patient treated with antithyroid drugs. The V gene is TRBV28, the J gene TRBJ2-3; 10 nucleotides match TRBD2. The CDR3 region has the DNA TGTGCCAGCAGTTTACCTAGCGGGAGTTTTCTCACAGATACGCAGTATTTT. This sequence encodes CASSLPSGSFLTDTQYF.